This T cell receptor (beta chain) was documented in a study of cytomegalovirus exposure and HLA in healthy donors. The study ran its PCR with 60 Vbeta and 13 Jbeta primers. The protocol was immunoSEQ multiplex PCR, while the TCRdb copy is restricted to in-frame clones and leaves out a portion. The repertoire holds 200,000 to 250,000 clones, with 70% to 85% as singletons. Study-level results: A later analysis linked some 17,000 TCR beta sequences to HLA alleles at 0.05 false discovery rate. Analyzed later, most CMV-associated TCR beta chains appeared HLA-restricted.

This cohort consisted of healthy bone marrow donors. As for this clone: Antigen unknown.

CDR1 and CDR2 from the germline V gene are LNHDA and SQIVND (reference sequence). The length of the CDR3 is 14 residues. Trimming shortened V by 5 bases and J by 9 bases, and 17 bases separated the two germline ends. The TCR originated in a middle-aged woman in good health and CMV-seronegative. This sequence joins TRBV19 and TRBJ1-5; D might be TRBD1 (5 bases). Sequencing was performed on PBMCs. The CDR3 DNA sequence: TGTGCCAGTAGTGCCGGGGGGAATGGATCGCCCCAGCATTTT. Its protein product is CASSAGGNGSPQHF.